This T cell receptor (beta chain) was profiled in a study of CD8+ T cells in alopecia areata (dated by TCRdb to 2016 to 2019). About the investigation overall: Treated patients were enrolled in an open-label pilot trial of oral tofacitinib at 5 to 10 mg twice daily for moderate-to-severe alopecia areata. Patients stayed on tofacitinib for 6 to 18 months and then had 6 months of follow-up off drug so that delayed response and recurrence could be assessed. Scalp clonality was compared across normal scalp (n=4), patchy alopecia areata scalp (n=8), and alopecia totalis/universalis scalp (n=8). Biopsies were taken from tofacitinib-treated patients at baseline and at 4 and 24 weeks of treatment, and a later scalp biopsy was taken in several of the tofacitinib-treated patients. The study used high-throughput TCRbeta sequencing to examine T cell clonal expansion in alopecia areata, in both the C3H/HeJ mouse model and human patients. TCRbeta CDR3 regions were amplified by immunoSEQ multiplex PCR with 35 Vbeta forward and 13 Jbeta reverse primers. Disease severity in treated patients was measured with the SALT score, which quantifies the percentage of affected scalp surface area. On the human side, TCRbeta sequencing was run on scalp tissue and on sorted CD4+ and CD8+ peripheral blood T cells from healthy controls and from alopecia areata patients with either patchy or totalis/universalis disease. RNA was obtained with the PAXgene miRNA kit for fixed scalp, the miRNeasy kit for PBMCs, and the RNeasy kit for mouse skin. Beyond this particular receptor, the publication reports: Unlike mouse skin, which is dominated by gammadelta T cells, normal human skin has resident alphabeta T cells that are also sequenced, and this complicates analysis of the scalp TCR repertoire. Because the treated cohort was small and included a single nonresponder, larger studies are needed to assess links between baseline CD8+ expansion and response. Shared TCR sequences between patients were less evident than in mice, which may be partly attributable to HLA diversity in the patient population. Many expanded lesional clones persisted in scalp and blood during tofacitinib treatment, which may partly explain relapse after stopping treatment. With tofacitinib, both scalp clonality and the number of expanded CD8+ clones among the top 100 scalp clones went down significantly. Higher clonality and more expanded CD8+ clones were observed in lesional scalp than in normal scalp, particularly in alopecia totalis/universalis, a finding suggestive of antigenic drive.

Receptor libraries were prepared by the immunoSEQ multiplex PCR assay. For TCR sequencing, RNA was extracted from every sample and reverse transcribed into cDNA to serve as template. First-strand cDNA was synthesized using SuperScript III with a 2:1 mix of oligo-dT and random hexamers. Amplification bias was assessed with a synthetic immune receptor repertoire, and residual bias was removed computationally. The original methods were these. Raw reads were preprocessed to remove errors, and CDR3 was defined by IMGT conventions from the conserved cysteine to phenylalanine. Clonality was computed as 1 minus the Shannon entropy, with the entropy normalized by log2 of the number of productive unique TCRs. Whether each scalp clone was CD4 or CD8 was inferred by checking scalp TCRbeta sequences against the CD4 and CD8 repertoires from sorted blood. The source is immuneACCESS, and TCRdb retained only in-frame sequences with V and J called. Part of the clones is not carried over; for the studies checked, unresolved V genes explain less than half of this, and the remainder is unexplained. V and J calls and clone size are given by that table; D and trimming were obtained from the DNA. Here the sample has under 350,000 clones; more than 45% occur a single time. In total, the top ten clones hold under 2% of the sample.

This clone has a handful of counts. The target of this receptor is not known. No base-level quality is on record; no much larger clone is a single base apart. What the time point label conveys for this sample: roughly 24 weeks on oral tofacitinib. Per the publication, the treatment or condition label means: oral pan-JAK inhibitor, 5-10 mg twice daily. Lesional scalp punch biopsies and peripheral blood were obtained from alopecia areata patients. PBMCs were isolated by density centrifugation and stained for CD3, CD4 and CD8, after which CD4+ and CD8+ T cells were sorted on a FACSAria. CDR1 and CDR2 were assigned from the germline V gene as SGHTA and FQGNSA. There are 15 amino acids in the CDR3, from cysteine to phenylalanine inclusive. This entry keeps only the CDR3 DNA: 45 bases, framed from base 1. The germline V end is reduced by 10 bases and the J end by 3 bases; junction bases left unmatched: 13.

This specimen was CD4+ T cells sorted from blood, taken at week 24, from a patient treated with tofacitinib. The chain joins TRBV7-2 to TRBJ1-1; the central 8 bases match TRBD1. The TCR comes from a human donor with alopecia areata. Here the CDR3 is given as CAIAGRGRGHTEAFF. In nucleotide form, the sequence is TGTGCCATTGCTGGGAGAGGCAGGGGGCACACTGAAGCTTTCTTT.